The 12 T cell receptor beta chains reported below all come from one sample, sequenced in a study of metastatic and nonmetastatic thyroid tumors. Ahead of thyroid surgery, no patient had received treatment of any kind. TCRdb re-called clones from the PCR reads using MiXCR. Among 35,000 to 50,000 clones listed, about 4.3% were seen once. Sequenced: blood. These receptor sequences come from a female donor with papillary thyroid cancer or a benign thyroid nodule (not recorded which). Some clones in this sample may be carry-over from other donors' samples.

The gene calls are TRBV27 and TRBJ2-3, with 10 positions matching TRBD2. The CDR3 spans 17 residues. The V segment lost 2 bases and the J segment 1 base; nucleotides outside the gene matches: 6. The germline gives CDR1 MNHEY, CDR2 SMNVEV (reference sequence). CDR3 region: CASSLRTSGRRTDTQYF. The CDR3 DNA sequence: TGTGCCAGCAGTTTAAGGACTAGCGGTAGGCGCACAGATACGCAGTATTTT.

This clone has a count of ten or more. The chain recombines TRBV9 with TRBJ2-7; weak D call: TRBD1 (5 bases). This CDR3 has 14 amino acids. The V end lost 4 bases, the J end lost 3 bases, and 14 bases lay between the germline ends. The germline gives CDR1 SGDLS, CDR2 YYNGEE. The chain's CDR3 is CASSSRGQDYEQYF. In DNA form, the CDR3 reads TGTGCCAGCAGCTCTCGTGGACAAGACTACGAGCAGTACTTC.

This clone ranks as medium-sized (0.01 to 0.1%). The chain uses TRBV6-1 and TRBJ2-3, with D maybe TRBD1 (6 bases). Germline CDR1 and CDR2: MNHNS and SASEGT. The V end was cut by 8 bases, the J end by 6 bases, with 21 bases between. The CDR3 has 15 residues. In DNA form, the CDR3 reads TGTGCCAGCGAGGCATCGGGACACTTGGGGGATACGCAGTATTTT. Its protein is CASEASGHLGDTQYF.

This clone has more than one count but fewer than ten. The chain has TRBV6-1 and TRBJ2-7; perhaps TRBD2 as D (6 bases). Germline CDR1 and CDR2: MNHNS and SASEGT. The V and J ends lost 6 bases and 6 bases respectively, with 24 bases between them. The CDR3 covers 16 residues. CDR3 in DNA: TGTGCCAGCAGCCTCAATTATCTAGGAGGGAATGGCGAGCAGTACTTC. Translating gives CASSLNYLGGNGEQYF.

This clone was seen many times. V gene TRBV19 combines with J gene TRBJ2-2, with 16 bases matching TRBD2. Germline CDR1 is LNHDA and CDR2 is SQIVND (reference sequence). The trim removed 6 bases at V and 4 bases at J, leaving 2 bases unmatched. This CDR3 contains 16 residues. CDR3 DNA: TGTGCCAGTAGGGGACTAGCGGGAGGGCCCACCGGGGAGCTGTTTTTT. Translation: CASRGLAGGPTGELFF.

This clone was observed a few times. V gene TRBV6-1 combines with J gene TRBJ1-4, with a weak D call TRBD1 (5 bases). The CDR3 runs to 15 residues. Germline V CDR1 and CDR2: MNHNS, SASEGT. Trimming removed 7 bases at V and 11 bases at J, with 23 bases between. CDR3 amino acids: CASIVRGRAYEKLFF. CDR3 bases: TGTGCCAGCATTGTTCGGGGCAGGGCATACGAGAAACTGTTTTTT.

This clone was seen ten or more times. The rearrangement uses TRBV2 and TRBJ1-5, with 10 positions matching TRBD1. Germline CDR1 and CDR2: SNHLY and FYNNEI. J was trimmed by 5 bases and V by 5 bases; bases with no gene match: 6. This CDR3 spans 15 amino acids. CDR3: CASSSRTGGHQPQHF. CDR3 DNA: TGTGCCAGCAGTAGCCGGACAGGGGGTCATCAGCCCCAGCATTTT.

The J gene is TRBJ1-2, the V gene TRBV6-1; possibly TRBD1 for D (6 bases). The CDR3 length is 14 residues. Germline lookup yields CDR1 MNHNS and CDR2 SASEGT. V lost 6 bases to trimming and J lost 3 bases, with 14 bases between them. As DNA, the CDR3 is TGTGCCAGCAGCCGGACAGTCCTTGACTATGGCTACACCTTC. Amino acid sequence: CASSRTVLDYGYTF.

This clone was detected ten times or more. V and J are TRBV10-1 and TRBJ1-1; D ambiguous. CDR1 WNHNN and CDR2 SYGVQD come from the germline V gene (reference sequence). The CDR3 length is 12 residues. V lost 5 bases to trimming and J lost 5 bases, with 9 bases between them. CDR3 nucleotides: TGCGCCAGCAGTTCAGGTCCGACTGAAGCTTTCTTT. This sequence encodes CASSSGPTEAFF.

This clone was observed a few times. V and J are TRBV29-1 and TRBJ1-5; D is ambiguous. Germline V CDR1 and CDR2: SQVTM, ANQGSEA. The CDR3 has 12 residues. V shed 8 bases and J shed 4 bases, with 12 bases lying between them. The chain's CDR3 is CSSEKGNQPQHF. DNA of the CDR3: TGCAGCTCTGAAAAGGGAAATCAGCCCCAGCATTTT.

This clone was seen more than once but under ten times. This chain uses TRBV6-1 with TRBJ1-3, with TRBD1 matching 7 bases. CDR1 is MNHNS and CDR2 is SASEGT in the germline V gene. J lost 0 bases, V lost 6 bases, and 2 bases had no gene match. CDR3 length: 14 amino acids. CDR3 loop: CASRDRSSGNTIYF. In DNA, the CDR3 is TGTGCCAGCAGGGACAGGAGCTCTGGAAACACCATATATTTT.

In this sample, this clone turned up many times. This chain uses TRBV19 with TRBJ1-2, with 9 bases aligning to TRBD1. CDR1 is LNHDA and CDR2 is SQIVND in the germline V gene (reference sequence). The J segment lost 13 bases and the V segment lost 7 bases, leaving 10 bases of the junction unmatched. The CDR3 runs to 12 residues. CDR3 in amino acids: CASKDRGFYLTF. The CDR3 DNA reads TGTGCCAGTAAGGACAGGGGATTCTATCTCACCTTC.